This paragraph reports one T cell receptor (beta chain). The sample belongs to a study of control samples from healthy donors and cancer patients. Sequencing was performed with immunoSEQ multiplex PCR; in TCRdb, only in-frame clones are kept and a portion is missing. The data contain 200,000 or so clones, roughly 94% of them singletons. CDR3 length: 13 amino acids. Germline CDR1 reads SGHRS; CDR2 reads YFSETQ. V was pared by 6 bases and J by 2 bases, with 8 bases between. The receptor was isolated from a man in his fifties or sixties in good health. Sequenced material: blood. The chain has TRBV5-1 and TRBJ1-4; the D is unclear. CDR3 nucleotides: TGCGCCAGCATGAGAGGGACTAATGAAAAACTGTTTTTT. Amino acids: CASMRGTNEKLFF.